The rows below give T cell receptor beta chains drawn from one sample of a study of blood T cells in healthy people across ages. From the 5' RACE reads, TCRdb called clonotypes with MiXCR, one entry per CDR3 protein. This table holds roughly 560,000 distinct CDR3 sequences, under 30% found once. The sample was also reused in another study, on T cells of mothers and their children.

The sample consisted of blood. The receptors derive from a boy under 18 in good health. Both conserved end residues are part of each CDR3. The order of the fields is D gene, J gene, clone size, V gene, CDR3 DNA, CDR3 protein. D genes are given only for firm matches. Size tells how often a clone was seen (once, few, many) or the class of an expanded clone, and some rows leave it out.

>TRBD1|TRBJ2-1|-|TRBV3-1
TGTGCCGGCAGCCAAGATTGGGGACAGGGCCGATTCAATGAGCAGTTCTTC
CAGSQDWGQGRFNEQFF
>-|TRBJ1-1|-|TRBV20-1
TGCAGTGCTAGAGATTCGACAGGCATGAACACTGAAGCTTTCTTT
CSARDSTGMNTEAFF
>TRBD2|TRBJ2-1|many|TRBV4-3
TGCGCCAGCAGCCAACAAGCGGGGGGCTACAATGAGCAGTTCTTC
CASSQQAGGYNEQFF
>-|TRBJ2-2|-|TRBV4-2
TGTGCCAGCAGCCAAGATCTCCGGGTCACCGGGGAGCTGTTTTTT
CASSQDLRVTGELFF
>-|TRBJ1-3|-|TRBV5-6
TGTGCCAGCAGCTTTGGCCGGGCCTCTGGAAACACCATATATTTT
CASSFGRASGNTIYF
>-|TRBJ1-5|few|TRBV27
TGTGCCAGCAGGCCGGGCATAGGGGAGGATTATAGCAATCAGCCCCAGCATTTT
CASRPGIGEDYSNQPQHF
>-|TRBJ1-2|-|TRBV10-3
TGTGCCATCAGTGAGTCGTCGGGTCAGGCCTATGGCTACACCTTC
CAISESSGQAYGYTF
>TRBD1|TRBJ2-7|many|TRBV20-1
TGCAGTGCGCCGGAGACAGGGGTCGCCTACGAGCAGTACTTC
CSAPETGVAYEQYF
>TRBD1|TRBJ1-5|-|TRBV20-1
TGCAGTGCTACCGGACAGGGTCGGGCTGTCGGCAATCAGCCCCAGCATTTT
CSATGQGRAVGNQPQHF
>-|TRBJ1-3|few|TRBV4-1
TGCGCCAGCAGCCAAGGGGGGCGCCCTTTCTCTGGAAACACCATATATTTT
CASSQGGRPFSGNTIYF
>-|TRBJ1-3|many|TRBV9
TGTGCCAGCAGCGTAGAAGGGGGAAACACCATATATTTT
CASSVEGGNTIYF
>-|TRBJ2-1|few|TRBV20-1
TGCAGTGCTACCACCCGACTCAATGAGCAGTTCTTC
CSATTRLNEQFF